This TCR beta chain was documented in a study of cytomegalovirus exposure and HLA in healthy donors. The CDR3 extends over 16 amino acids. Germline assignment: CDR1 KGHSH and CDR2 LQKENI. V lost 5 bases and J lost 9, with 20 bases in between. It was with 60 Vbeta and 13 Jbeta primers that the PCR ran. As processed by the authors: As a later analysis found, there were tens of millions of unique TCR beta chains, of which roughly 11 million were shared. Clones were sequenced by immunoSEQ multiplex PCR, and TCRdb holds only the in-frame ones, with some missing. That table is the source of V, J and clone size, and D and trimming were worked out from the DNA. The data hold about 230,000 clones, with just over 75% observed a single time. Study-wide points: Prior analysis indicated that the majority of TCR beta V segments exhibited productivity approximately 87% or approximately 30% of the time. Many donors carried some public TCRs, although rarity characterized most TCR sequences.

For this clone: Its antigen is unknown.

The sample taken for sequencing was PBMCs. This receptor was obtained from an older woman in good health and CMV-seropositive. The V and J genes are TRBV18 and TRBJ1-6, with D possibly matching TRBD1 (6 bases). CDR3 in DNA: TGTGCCAGCTCATCCTCCAGGGGCGCGACGGGTTCACCCCTCCACTTT. Amino acids: CASSSSRGATGSPLHF. Complete variable domain (other parts from reference TRBV18 and TRBJ1-6): NAGVMQNPRHLVRRRGQEARLRCSPMKGHSHVYWYRQLPEEGLKFMVYLQKENIIDESGMPKERFSAEFPKEGPSILRIQQVVRGDSAAYFCASSSSRGATGSPLHFGNGTRLTVT.